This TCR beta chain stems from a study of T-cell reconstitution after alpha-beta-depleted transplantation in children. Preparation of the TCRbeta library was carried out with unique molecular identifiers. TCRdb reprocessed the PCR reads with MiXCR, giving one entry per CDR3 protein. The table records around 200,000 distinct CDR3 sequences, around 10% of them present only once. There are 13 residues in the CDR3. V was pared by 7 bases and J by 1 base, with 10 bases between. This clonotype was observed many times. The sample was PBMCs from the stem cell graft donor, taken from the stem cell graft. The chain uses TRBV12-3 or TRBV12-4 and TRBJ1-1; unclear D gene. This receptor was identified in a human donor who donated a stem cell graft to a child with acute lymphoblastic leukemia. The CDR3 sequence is CASTPVGNTEAFF. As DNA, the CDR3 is TGTGCCAGCACCCCTGTGGGGAACACTGAAGCTTTCTTT.